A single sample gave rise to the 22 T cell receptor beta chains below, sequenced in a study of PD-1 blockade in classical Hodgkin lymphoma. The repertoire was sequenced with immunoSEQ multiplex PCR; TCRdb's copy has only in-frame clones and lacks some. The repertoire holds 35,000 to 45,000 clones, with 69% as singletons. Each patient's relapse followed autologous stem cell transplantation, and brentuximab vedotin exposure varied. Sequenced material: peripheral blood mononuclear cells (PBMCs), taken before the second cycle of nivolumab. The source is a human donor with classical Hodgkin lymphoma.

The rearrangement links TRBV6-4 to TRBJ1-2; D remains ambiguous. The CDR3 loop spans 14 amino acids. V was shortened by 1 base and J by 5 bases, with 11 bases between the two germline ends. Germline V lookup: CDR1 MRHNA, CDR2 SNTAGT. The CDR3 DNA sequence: TGTGCCAGCAGTGACTTTCAGAGTAGTTATGGCTACACCTTC. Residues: CASSDFQSSYGYTF.

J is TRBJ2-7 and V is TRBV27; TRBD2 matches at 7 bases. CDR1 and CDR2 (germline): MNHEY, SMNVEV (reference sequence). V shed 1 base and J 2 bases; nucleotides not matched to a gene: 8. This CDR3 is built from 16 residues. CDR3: CASSLLAGTTPYEQYF. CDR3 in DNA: TGTGCCAGCAGTTTATTGGCCGGGACTACCCCCTACGAGCAGTACTTC.

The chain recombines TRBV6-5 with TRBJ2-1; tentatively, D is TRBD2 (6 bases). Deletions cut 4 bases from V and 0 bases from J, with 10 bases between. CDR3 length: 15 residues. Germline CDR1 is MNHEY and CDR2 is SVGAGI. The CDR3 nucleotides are TGTGCCAGCAGTTTGGAGGGAAGCTCCTACAATGAGCAGTTCTTC. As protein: CASSLEGSSYNEQFF.

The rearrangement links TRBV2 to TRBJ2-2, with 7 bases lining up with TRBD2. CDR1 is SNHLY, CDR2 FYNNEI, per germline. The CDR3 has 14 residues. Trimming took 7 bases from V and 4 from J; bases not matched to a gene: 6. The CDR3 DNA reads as TGTGCCAGCAAGTTCGGCGGGGGCACCGGGGAGCTGTTTTTT. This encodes CASKFGGGTGELFF.

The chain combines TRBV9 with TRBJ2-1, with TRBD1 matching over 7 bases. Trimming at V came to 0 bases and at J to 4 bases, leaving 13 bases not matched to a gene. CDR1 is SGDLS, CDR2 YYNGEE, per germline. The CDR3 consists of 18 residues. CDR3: CASSVGGGLGTAYNEQFF. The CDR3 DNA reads TGTGCCAGCAGCGTAGGGGGTGGGTTGGGGACAGCATACAATGAGCAGTTCTTC.

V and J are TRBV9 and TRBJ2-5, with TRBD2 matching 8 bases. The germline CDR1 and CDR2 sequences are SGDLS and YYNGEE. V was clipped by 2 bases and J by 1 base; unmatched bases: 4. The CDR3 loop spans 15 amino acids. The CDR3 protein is CASSVSGISQETQYF. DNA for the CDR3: TGTGCCAGCAGCGTTAGCGGGATCTCCCAAGAGACCCAGTACTTC.

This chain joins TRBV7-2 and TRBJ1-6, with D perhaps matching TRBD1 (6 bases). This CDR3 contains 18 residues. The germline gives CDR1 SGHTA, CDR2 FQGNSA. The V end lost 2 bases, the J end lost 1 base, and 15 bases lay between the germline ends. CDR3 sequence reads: CASSLQPRGWSYNSPLHF. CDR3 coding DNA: TGTGCCAGCAGCTTACAACCCAGGGGTTGGTCCTATAATTCACCCCTCCACTTT.

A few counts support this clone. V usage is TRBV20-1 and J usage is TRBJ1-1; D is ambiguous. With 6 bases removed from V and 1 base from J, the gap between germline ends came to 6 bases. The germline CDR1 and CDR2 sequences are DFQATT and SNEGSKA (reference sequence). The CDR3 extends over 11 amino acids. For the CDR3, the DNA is TGCAGTGCCACTAAGAACACTGAAGCTTTCTTT. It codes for CSATKNTEAFF.

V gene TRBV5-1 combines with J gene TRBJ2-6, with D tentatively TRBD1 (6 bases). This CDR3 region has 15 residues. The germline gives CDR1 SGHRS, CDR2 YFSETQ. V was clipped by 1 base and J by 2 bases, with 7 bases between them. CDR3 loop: CASSLQGTGANVLTF. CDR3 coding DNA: TGCGCCAGCAGCTTGCAGGGGACTGGGGCCAACGTCCTGACTTTC.

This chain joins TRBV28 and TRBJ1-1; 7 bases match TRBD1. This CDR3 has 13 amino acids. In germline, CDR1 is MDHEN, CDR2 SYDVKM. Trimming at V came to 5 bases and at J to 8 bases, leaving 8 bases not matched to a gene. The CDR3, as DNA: TGTGCCAGCAGTCAGGGGGTCGGGAGGGAAGCTTTCTTT. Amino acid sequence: CASSQGVGREAFF. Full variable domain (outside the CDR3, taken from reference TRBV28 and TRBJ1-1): DVKVTQSSRYLVKRTGEKVFLECVQDMDHENMFWYRQDPGLGLRLIYFSYDVKMKEKGDIPEGYSVSREKKERFSLILESASTNQTSMYLCASSQGVGREAFFGQGTRLTVV.

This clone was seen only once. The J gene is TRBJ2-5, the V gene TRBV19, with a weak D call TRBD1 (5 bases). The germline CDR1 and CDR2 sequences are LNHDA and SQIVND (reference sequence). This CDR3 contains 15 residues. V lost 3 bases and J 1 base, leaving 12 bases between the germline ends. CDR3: CASSIRGQSQETQYF. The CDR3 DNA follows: TGTGCCAGTAGTATTCGAGGACAATCCCAAGAGACCCAGTACTTC.

CDR3 sequence reads: CAWMGGTHSYNEQFF. The CDR3 bases are TGTGCCTGGATGGGGGGTACCCACTCCTACAATGAGCAGTTCTTC. V and J are TRBV30 and TRBJ2-1, with TRBD2 as a possible D gene (6 bases). Trimming removed 4 bases from V and 0 bases from J, with 13 bases in between. This CDR3 contains 15 residues. The germline V gene has CDR1 GTSNPN and CDR2 SVGIG (reference sequence).

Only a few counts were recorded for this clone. The CDR3, as DNA: TGTGCCAGTAGTCCGGGACAGGGGAAAGAGACCCAGTACTTC. Its translation: CASSPGQGKETQYF. The gene calls are TRBV19 and TRBJ2-5; 10 bases are shared with TRBD1. The CDR3 is 14 residues long. Losses at the gene ends were 5 bases for V and 3 bases for J; bases not matched to a gene: 3. Germline V gene lookup returns CDR1 LNHDA and CDR2 SQIVND (reference sequence).

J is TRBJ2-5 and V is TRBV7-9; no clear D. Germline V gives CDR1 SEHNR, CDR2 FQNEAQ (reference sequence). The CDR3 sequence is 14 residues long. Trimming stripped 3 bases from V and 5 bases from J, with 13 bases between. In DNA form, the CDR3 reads TGTGCCAGCAGCTTCTTTCAAGAAGCGGAGACCCAGTACTTC. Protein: CASSFFQEAETQYF.

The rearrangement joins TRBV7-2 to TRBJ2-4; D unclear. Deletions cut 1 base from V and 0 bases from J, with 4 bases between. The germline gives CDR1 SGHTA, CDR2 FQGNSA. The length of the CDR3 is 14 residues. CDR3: CASSLERAKNIQYF. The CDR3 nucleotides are TGTGCCAGCAGCTTAGAGCGAGCCAAAAACATTCAGTACTTC.

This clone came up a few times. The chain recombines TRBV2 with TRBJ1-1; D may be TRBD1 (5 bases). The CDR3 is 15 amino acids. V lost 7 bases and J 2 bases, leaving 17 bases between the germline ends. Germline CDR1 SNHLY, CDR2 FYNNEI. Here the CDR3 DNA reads TGTGCCAGCAACCGGGTCCCCACAGGAAACACTGAAGCTTTCTTT. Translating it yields CASNRVPTGNTEAFF. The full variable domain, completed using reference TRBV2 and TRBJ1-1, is EPEVTQTPSHQVTQMGQEVILRCVPISNHLYFYWYRQILGQKVEFLVSFYNNEISEKSEIFDDQFSVERPDGSNFTLKIRSTKLEDSAMYFCASNRVPTGNTEAFFGQGTRLTVV.

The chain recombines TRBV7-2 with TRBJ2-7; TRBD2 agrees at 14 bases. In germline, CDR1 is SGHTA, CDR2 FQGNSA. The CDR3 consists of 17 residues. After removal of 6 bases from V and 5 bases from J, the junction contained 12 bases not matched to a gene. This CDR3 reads CASRPRLAGGPFHEQYF. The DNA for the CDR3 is TGTGCCAGCAGACCGAGACTAGCGGGGGGGCCTTTCCACGAGCAGTACTTC.

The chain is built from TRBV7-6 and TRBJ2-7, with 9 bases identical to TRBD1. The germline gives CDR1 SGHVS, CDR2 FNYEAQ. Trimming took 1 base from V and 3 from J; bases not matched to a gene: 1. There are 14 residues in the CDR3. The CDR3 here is CASSLGQGDYEQYF. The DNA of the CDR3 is TGTGCCAGCAGCTTAGGACAGGGGGACTACGAGCAGTACTTC.

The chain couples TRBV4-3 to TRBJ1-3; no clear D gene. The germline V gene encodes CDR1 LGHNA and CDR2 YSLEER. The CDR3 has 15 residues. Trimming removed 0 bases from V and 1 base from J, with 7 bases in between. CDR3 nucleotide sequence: TGCGCCAGCAGCCAAGACTTAGGGTCTGGAAACACCATATATTTT. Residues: CASSQDLGSGNTIYF.

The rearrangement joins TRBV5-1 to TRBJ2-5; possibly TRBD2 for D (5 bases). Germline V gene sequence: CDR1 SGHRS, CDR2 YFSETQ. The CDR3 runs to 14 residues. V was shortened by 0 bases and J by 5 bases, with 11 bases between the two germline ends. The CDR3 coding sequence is TGCGCCAGCAGCTTGGCGGCGGGTCGGGAGACCCAGTACTTC. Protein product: CASSLAAGRETQYF.

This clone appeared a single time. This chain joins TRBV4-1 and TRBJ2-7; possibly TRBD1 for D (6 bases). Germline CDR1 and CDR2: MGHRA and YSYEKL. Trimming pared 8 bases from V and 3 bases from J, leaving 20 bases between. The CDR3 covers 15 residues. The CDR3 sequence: CASRSRQDRLYEQYF. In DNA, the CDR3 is TGCGCCAGCCGATCACGCCAGGACAGACTCTACGAGCAGTACTTC.

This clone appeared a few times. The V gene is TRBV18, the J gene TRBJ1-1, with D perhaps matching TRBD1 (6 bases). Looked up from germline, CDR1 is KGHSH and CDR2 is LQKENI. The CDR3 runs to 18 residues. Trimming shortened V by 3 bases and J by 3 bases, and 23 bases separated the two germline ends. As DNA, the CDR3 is TGTGCCAGCTCACCGCGCGAACAGGGTCTAAAGGGTTACACTGAAGCTTTCTTT. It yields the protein CASSPREQGLKGYTEAFF.